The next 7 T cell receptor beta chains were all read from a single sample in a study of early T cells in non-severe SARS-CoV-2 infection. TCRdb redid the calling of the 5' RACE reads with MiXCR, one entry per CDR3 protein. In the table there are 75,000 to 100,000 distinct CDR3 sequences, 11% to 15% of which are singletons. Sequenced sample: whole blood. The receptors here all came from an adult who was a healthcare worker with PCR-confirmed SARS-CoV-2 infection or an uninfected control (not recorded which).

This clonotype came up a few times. The CDR3 DNA reads TGTGCCAGCAGCTTCGGTGTCCGGGGGGCTGGGGGAGAGACCCAGTACTTC. This encodes CASSFGVRGAGGETQYF. The V gene is TRBV11-2, the J gene TRBJ2-5; D possibly corresponds to TRBD2 (7 bases). The CDR3 runs 17 residues. V was trimmed by 3 bases and J by 4 bases, leaving 21 bases between them. Germline V gene sequence: CDR1 SGHAT, CDR2 FQNNGV.

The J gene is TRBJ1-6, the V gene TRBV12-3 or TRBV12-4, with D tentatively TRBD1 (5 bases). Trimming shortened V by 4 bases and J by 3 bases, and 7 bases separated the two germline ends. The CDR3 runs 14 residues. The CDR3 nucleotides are TGTGCCAGCAGTTGGGGCAACTATAATTCACCCCTCCACTTT. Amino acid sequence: CASSWGNYNSPLHF.

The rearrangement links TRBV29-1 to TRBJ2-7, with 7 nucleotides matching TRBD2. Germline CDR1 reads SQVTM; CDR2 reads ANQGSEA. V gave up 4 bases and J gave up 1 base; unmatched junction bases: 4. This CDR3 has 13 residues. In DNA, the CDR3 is TGCAGCGTTGGGACTAGGAAATCCTACGAGCAGTACTTC. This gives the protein CSVGTRKSYEQYF.

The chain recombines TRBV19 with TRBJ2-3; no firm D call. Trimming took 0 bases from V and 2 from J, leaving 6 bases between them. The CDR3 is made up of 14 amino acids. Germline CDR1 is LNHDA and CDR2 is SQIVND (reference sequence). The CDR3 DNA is TGTGCCAGTAGTATAGAGGCCTTCACAGATACGCAGTATTTT. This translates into CASSIEAFTDTQYF.

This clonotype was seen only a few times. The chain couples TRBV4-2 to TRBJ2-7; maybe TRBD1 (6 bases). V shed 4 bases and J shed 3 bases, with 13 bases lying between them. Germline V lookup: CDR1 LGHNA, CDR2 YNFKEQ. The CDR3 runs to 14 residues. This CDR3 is CASSRTEGVYEQYF. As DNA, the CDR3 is TGTGCCAGCAGCCGGACAGAGGGGGTCTACGAGCAGTACTTC.

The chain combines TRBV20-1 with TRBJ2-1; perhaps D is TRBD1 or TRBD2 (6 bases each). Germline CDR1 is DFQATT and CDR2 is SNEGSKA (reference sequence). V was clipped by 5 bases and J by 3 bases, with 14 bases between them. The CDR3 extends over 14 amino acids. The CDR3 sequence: CSAPRGGNYNEQFF. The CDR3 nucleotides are TGCAGTGCTCCCAGGGGAGGAAACTACAATGAGCAGTTCTTC.

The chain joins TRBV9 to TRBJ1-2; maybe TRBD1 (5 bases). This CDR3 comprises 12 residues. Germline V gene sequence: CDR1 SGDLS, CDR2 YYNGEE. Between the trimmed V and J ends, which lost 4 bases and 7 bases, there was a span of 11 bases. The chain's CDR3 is CASSPDRGGYTF. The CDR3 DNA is TGTGCCAGCAGCCCAGACAGAGGTGGCTACACCTTC.